The 7 T cell receptor beta chains below come from one sample, sequenced in a study of cytomegalovirus exposure and HLA in healthy donors. The PCR employed 60 Vbeta primers together with 13 Jbeta primers. Profiled with immunoSEQ multiplex PCR; TCRdb holds only in-frame clones, not every one. The table lists 150,000 to 200,000 clones, around 68% of them singletons, with about 10% in the top ten. Source material: PBMCs. These receptor sequences come from a man aged 25 to 40 in good health and CMV-seropositive.

This clone was counted between two and nine times. This rearrangement joins TRBV27 to TRBJ1-1; 7 bases line up with TRBD1. V was clipped by 5 bases and J by 4 bases; unmatched bases: 10. This CDR3 region has 15 residues. Germline values: CDR1 MNHEY, CDR2 SMNVEV (reference sequence). In nucleotides, the CDR3 is TGTGCCAGCAGTCCTATTCGACAGGGTGGCACTGAAGCTTTCTTT. This translates into CASSPIRQGGTEAFF.

This clone was counted only a few times. The CDR3 DNA is TGCGCCAGCAGCCAAGTTACGGCGGGAGGAAATTACAATGAGCAGTTCTTC. As protein: CASSQVTAGGNYNEQFF. The rearrangement links TRBV4-1 to TRBJ2-1; 8 bases match TRBD2. The germline V gene has CDR1 MGHRA and CDR2 YSYEKL. The CDR3 has 17 residues. With V trimmed by 1 base and J by 4 bases, 9 bases remained unmatched.

The J gene is TRBJ2-1, the V gene TRBV11-2; TRBD2 matches 9 bases. The CDR3 sequence is 16 residues long. V lost 1 base and J lost 7; bases outside the gene matches: 8. Germline CDR1 reads SGHAT; CDR2 reads FQNNGV. For the CDR3, the DNA is TGTGCCAGCAGCTTAGGCTTTAGCGGGAGAGGGAATGAGCAGTTCTTC. Translation gives CASSLGFSGRGNEQFF.

The J gene is TRBJ1-1, the V gene TRBV29-1, with a tentative D call TRBD1 (6 bases). Trimming cost V 2 bases and J 10 bases, with 14 bases left between them. Germline V gene lookup returns CDR1 SQVTM and CDR2 ANQGSEA. CDR3 length: 12 residues. CDR3 sequence reads: CSVEWGSRGAFF. The CDR3 DNA sequence: TGCAGCGTTGAATGGGGTAGCAGGGGAGCTTTCTTT. Based on the CDR3 plus reference TRBV29-1 and TRBJ1-1, the full variable domain is SAVISQKPSRDICQRGTSLTIQCQVDSQVTMMFWYRQQPGQSLTLIATANQGSEATYESGFVIDKFPISRPNLTFSTLTVSNMSPEDSSIYLCSVEWGSRGAFFGQGTRLTVV.

The chain employs TRBV4-1 and TRBJ2-1; no clear D. Germline CDR1 MGHRA, CDR2 YSYEKL. The CDR3 has 14 residues. Trimming removed 4 bases from V and 3 bases from J, with 10 bases in between. CDR3 sequence (DNA): TGCGCCAGCAGCCGCGAGGCCGTCTACAATGAGCAGTTCTTC. Protein sequence: CASSREAVYNEQFF.

This clone came up once. This chain joins TRBV4-1 and TRBJ2-7; perhaps TRBD1 as D (5 bases). CDR3 size: 15 residues. Germline lookup yields CDR1 MGHRA and CDR2 YSYEKL. The V end was cut by 3 bases, the J end by 2 bases, with 14 bases between. This chain's CDR3 is CASSHPPQGTYEQYF. CDR3 DNA sequence: TGCGCCAGCAGCCACCCCCCCCAGGGAACCTACGAGCAGTACTTC.

Notes on this clone: This same CDR3 is encoded by further DNA sequences in the sample. The rearrangement uses TRBV18 and TRBJ1-1; the D gene is possibly TRBD1 (6 bases). In germline, CDR1 is KGHSH, CDR2 LQKENI. The V end was cut by 3 bases, the J end by 5 bases, with 7 bases between. The CDR3 covers 12 residues. CDR3 nucleotide sequence: TGTGCCAGCTCACCCCAGGGGACTGAAGCTTTCTTT. It codes for CASSPQGTEAFF.